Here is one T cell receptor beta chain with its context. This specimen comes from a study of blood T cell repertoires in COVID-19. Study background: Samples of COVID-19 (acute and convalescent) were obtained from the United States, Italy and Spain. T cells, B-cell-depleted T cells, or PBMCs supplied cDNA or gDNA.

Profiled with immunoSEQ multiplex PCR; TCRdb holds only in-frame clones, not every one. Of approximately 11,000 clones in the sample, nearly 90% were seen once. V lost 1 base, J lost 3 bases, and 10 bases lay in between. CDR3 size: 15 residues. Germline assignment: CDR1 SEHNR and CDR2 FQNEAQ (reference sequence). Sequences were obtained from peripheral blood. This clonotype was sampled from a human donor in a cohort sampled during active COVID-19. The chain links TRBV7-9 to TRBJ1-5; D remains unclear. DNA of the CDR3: TGTGCCAGCAGCTTAGGGCCGGGTTTCAATCAGCCCCAGCATTTT. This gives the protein CASSLGPGFNQPQHF. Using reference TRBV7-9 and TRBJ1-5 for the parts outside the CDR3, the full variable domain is DTGVSQNPRHKITKRGQNVTFRCDPISEHNRLYWYRQTLGQGPEFLTYFQNEAQLEKSRLLSDRFSAERPKGSFSTLEIQRTEQGDSAMYLCASSLGPGFNQPQHFGDGTRLSIL.